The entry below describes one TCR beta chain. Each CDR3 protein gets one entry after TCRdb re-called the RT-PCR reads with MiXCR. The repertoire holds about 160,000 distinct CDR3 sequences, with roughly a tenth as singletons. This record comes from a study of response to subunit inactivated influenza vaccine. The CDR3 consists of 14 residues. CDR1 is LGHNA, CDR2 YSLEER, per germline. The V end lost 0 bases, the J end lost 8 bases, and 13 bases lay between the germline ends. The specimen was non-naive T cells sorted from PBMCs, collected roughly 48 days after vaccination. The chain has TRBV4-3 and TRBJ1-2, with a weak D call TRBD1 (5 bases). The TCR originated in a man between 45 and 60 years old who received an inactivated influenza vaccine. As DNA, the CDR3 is TGCGCCAGCAGCCAAGATGGGAACAGGAACGGCTACACCTTC. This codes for CASSQDGNRNGYTF.